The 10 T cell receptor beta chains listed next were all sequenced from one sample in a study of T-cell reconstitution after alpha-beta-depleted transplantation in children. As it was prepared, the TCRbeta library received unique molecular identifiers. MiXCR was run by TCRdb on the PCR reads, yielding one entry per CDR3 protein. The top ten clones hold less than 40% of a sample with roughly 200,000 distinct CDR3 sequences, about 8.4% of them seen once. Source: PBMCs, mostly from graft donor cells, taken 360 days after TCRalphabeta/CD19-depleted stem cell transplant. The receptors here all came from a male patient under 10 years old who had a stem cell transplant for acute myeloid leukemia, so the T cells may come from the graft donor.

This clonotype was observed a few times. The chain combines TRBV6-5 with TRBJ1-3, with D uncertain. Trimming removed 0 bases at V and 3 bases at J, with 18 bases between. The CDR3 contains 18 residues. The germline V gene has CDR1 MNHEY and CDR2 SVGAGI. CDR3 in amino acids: CASSYSYPEDYSGNTIYF. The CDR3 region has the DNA TGTGCCAGCAGTTACTCGTACCCCGAGGATTACAGTGGAAACACCATATATTTT.

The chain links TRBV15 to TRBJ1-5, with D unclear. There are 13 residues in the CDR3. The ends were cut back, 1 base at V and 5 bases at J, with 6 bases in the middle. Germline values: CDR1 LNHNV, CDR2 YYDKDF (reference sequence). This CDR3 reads CATSRAPHQPQHF. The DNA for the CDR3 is TGTGCCACCAGCAGAGCTCCGCATCAGCCCCAGCATTTT.

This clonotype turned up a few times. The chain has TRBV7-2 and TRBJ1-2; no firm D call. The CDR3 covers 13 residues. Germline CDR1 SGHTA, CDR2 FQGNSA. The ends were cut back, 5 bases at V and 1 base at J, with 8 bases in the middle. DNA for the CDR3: TGTGCCAGCAGCCAGACGCGTAACTATGGCTACACCTTC. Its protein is CASSQTRNYGYTF.

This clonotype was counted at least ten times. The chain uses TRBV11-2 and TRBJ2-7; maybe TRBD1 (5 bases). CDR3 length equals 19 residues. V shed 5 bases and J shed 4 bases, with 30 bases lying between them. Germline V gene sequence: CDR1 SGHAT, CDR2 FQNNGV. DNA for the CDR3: TGTGCCAGCAGCCGAATGGGCCCCTCAGGGCGCCCTCCAGAATACGAGCAGTACTTC. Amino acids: CASSRMGPSGRPPEYEQYF.

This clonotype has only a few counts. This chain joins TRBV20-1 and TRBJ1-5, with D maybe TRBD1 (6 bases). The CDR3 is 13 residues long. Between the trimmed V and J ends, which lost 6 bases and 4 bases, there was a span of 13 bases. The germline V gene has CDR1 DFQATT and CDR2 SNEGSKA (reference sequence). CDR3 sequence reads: CSAIGGGNQPQHF. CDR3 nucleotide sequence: TGCAGTGCCATAGGGGGAGGGAATCAGCCCCAGCATTTT.

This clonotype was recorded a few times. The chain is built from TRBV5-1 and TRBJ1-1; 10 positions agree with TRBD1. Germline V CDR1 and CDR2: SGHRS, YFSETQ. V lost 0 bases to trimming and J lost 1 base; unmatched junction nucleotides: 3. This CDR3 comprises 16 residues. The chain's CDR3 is CASSLVTGGGNTEAFF. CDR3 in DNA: TGCGCCAGCAGCTTGGTGACAGGGGGCGGGAACACTGAAGCTTTCTTT.

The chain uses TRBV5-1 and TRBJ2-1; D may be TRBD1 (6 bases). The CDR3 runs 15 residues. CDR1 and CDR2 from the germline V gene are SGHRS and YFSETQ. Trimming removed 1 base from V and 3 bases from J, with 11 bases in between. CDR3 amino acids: CASSLFETGYNEQFF. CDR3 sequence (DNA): TGCGCCAGCAGCTTGTTCGAGACAGGCTACAATGAGCAGTTCTTC.

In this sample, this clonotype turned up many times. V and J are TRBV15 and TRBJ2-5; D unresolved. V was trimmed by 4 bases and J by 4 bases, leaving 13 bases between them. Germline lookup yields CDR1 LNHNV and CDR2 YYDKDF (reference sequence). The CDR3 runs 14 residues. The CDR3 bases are TGTGCCACCAGCATGGAGTGGCGAGGAGAGACCCAGTACTTC. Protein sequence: CATSMEWRGETQYF.

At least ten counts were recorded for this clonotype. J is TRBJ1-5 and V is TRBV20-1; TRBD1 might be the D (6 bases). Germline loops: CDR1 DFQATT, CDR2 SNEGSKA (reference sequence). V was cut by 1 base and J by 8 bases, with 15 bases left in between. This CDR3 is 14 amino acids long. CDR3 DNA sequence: TGCAGTGCTAGAGCTACAGGGAATCTGGAGCCCCAGCATTTT. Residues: CSARATGNLEPQHF.

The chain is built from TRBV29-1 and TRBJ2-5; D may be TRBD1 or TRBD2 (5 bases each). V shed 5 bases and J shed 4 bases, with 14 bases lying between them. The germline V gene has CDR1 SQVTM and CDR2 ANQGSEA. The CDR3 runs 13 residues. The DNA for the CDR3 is TGCAGCGTTCGGGAAGGGGCCGCAGAGACCCAGTACTTC. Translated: CSVREGAAETQYF.